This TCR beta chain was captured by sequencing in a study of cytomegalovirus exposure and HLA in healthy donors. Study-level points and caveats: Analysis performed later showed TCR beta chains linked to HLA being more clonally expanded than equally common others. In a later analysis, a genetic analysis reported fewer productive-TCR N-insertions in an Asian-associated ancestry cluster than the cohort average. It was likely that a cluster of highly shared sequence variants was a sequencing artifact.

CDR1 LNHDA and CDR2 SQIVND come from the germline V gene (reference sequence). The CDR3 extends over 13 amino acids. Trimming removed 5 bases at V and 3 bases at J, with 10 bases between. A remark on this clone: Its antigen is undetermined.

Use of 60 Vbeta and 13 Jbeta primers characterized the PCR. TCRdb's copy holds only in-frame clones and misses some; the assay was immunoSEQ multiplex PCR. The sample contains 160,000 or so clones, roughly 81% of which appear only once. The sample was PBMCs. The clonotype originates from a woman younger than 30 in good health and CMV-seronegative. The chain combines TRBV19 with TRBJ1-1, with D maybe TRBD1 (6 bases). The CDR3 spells CASSVQGYTEAFF. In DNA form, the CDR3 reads TGTGCCAGTAGTGTACAGGGCTACACTGAAGCTTTCTTT.